This TCR beta chain was identified in a study of cytomegalovirus exposure and HLA in healthy donors. The PCR had 60 Vbeta and 13 Jbeta primers. Profiled with immunoSEQ multiplex PCR; TCRdb holds only in-frame clones, not every one. The sample shows a few hundred thousand clones, 70% to 90% of them seen only once. Findings of the study overall: Many donors shared some public TCRs, even though most TCR sequences were rare. Using the classifier, cytomegalovirus status was reportedly diagnosed with high specificity and sensitivity.

As regards this clone: Its cognate antigen is unknown.

From germline, CDR1 is MNHNY and CDR2 SVGAGI (reference sequence). Trimming removed 7 bases from V and 4 bases from J; junction bases left unmatched: 3. This CDR3 comprises 13 residues. The receptor was isolated from a woman aged 55-70 years in good health and CMV-seropositive. Sequenced sample: PBMCs. This sequence joins TRBV6-6 and TRBJ1-5; 8 nucleotides agree with TRBD1. CDR3 residues: CASKDRENQPQHF. The CDR3 region has the DNA TGTGCCAGCAAGGACAGGGAGAATCAGCCCCAGCATTTT.